The 30 T cell receptor beta chains presented below share a single source sample, sequenced in a study of metastatic and nonmetastatic thyroid tumors. Not a single patient had been given any form of treatment at any point before undergoing thyroid surgery. TCRdb re-called clones from the PCR reads using MiXCR. The sample includes 30,000 to 45,000 clones, 15% to 20% seen only once; the top ten take 15% to 20%. Specimen: blood. The receptors were gathered from a female donor with papillary thyroid cancer or a benign thyroid nodule (not recorded which). Some clones in this sample may be carry-over from other donors' samples.

This clone is categorized as medium-sized. The chain uses TRBV19 and TRBJ2-7, with 13 bases matching TRBD2. CDR3 length: 15 amino acids. V trimming: 5 bases; J trimming: 2 bases; junction bases outside the gene matches: 3. In germline, CDR1 is LNHDA, CDR2 SQIVND (reference sequence). CDR3 amino acids: CASSAGTSGAYEQYF. The CDR3 DNA is TGTGCCAGTAGTGCCGGGACTAGCGGGGCCTACGAGCAGTACTTC.

This clone was seen at least ten times. V is TRBV9 and J is TRBJ1-2; possible D gene TRBD1, 5 bases. This CDR3 has 13 amino acids. The V end was cut by 5 bases, the J end by 4 bases, with 12 bases between. The germline CDR1 and CDR2 sequences are SGDLS and YYNGEE. CDR3 sequence reads: CASSLRDGYGYTF. The CDR3, as DNA: TGTGCCAGCAGTCTCCGGGACGGCTATGGCTACACCTTC.

V usage is TRBV7-2 and J usage is TRBJ2-2; a weak D match, TRBD1 (6 bases). The ends were cut back, 2 bases at V and 2 bases at J, with 9 bases in the middle. This CDR3 has 15 residues. CDR1 SGHTA and CDR2 FQGNSA come from the germline V gene. CDR3 nucleotide sequence: TGTGCCAGCAGCTTACTAGGGGGAAACACCGGGGAGCTGTTTTTT. Amino acids: CASSLLGGNTGELFF.

This clone was counted only a few times. This may stem from a read error, because a much larger clone lies one nucleotide away. The gene calls are TRBV7-9 and TRBJ2-1; 14 nucleotides line up with TRBD2. The length of the CDR3 is 14 residues. The germline V gene has CDR1 SEHNR and CDR2 FQNEAQ (reference sequence). Trimming at V came to 8 bases and at J to 9 bases, leaving 6 bases not matched to a gene. The CDR3 DNA reads as TGTGCCAGCCGACTAGCGGGAGGGTGTCCTGAGCAGTTCTTC. Translated, it gives CASRLAGGCPEQFF. Combining the CDR3 with reference TRBV7-9 and TRBJ2-1 gives the whole variable domain DTGVSQNPRHKITKRGQNVTFRCDPISEHNRLYWYRQTLGQGPEFLTYFQNEAQLEKSRLLSDRFSAERPKGSFSTLEIQRTEQGDSAMYLCASRLAGGCPEQFFGPGTRLTVL.

This clone was recorded many times. The gene calls are TRBV28 and TRBJ2-5; D is perhaps TRBD1 or TRBD2 (5 bases each). V was pared by 5 bases and J by 6 bases, with 16 bases between. CDR1 and CDR2 (germline): MDHEN, SYDVKM. The CDR3 has 14 residues. The chain's CDR3 is CASSRGAGKKTQYF. CDR3 sequence (DNA): TGTGCCAGCAGTAGAGGGGCAGGTAAAAAGACCCAGTACTTC.

This clone appeared many times. The chain recombines TRBV2 with TRBJ2-5; D is uncertain. The V gene lost 2 bases and the J gene lost 5 bases, with 15 bases spanning the gap. The CDR3 is 15 residues long. CDR1 is SNHLY, CDR2 FYNNEI, per germline. DNA for the CDR3: TGTGCCAGCAGTGAATGGCCGAGCGTGGGGGAGACCCAGTACTTC. This sequence encodes CASSEWPSVGETQYF. The full variable domain, its missing parts supplied by reference TRBV2 and TRBJ2-5, is EPEVTQTPSHQVTQMGQEVILRCVPISNHLYFYWYRQILGQKVEFLVSFYNNEISEKSEIFDDQFSVERPDGSNFTLKIRSTKLEDSAMYFCASSEWPSVGETQYFGPGTRLLVL.

V is TRBV4-3 and J is TRBJ2-5; D tentatively fits TRBD1 or TRBD2 (5 bases each). The CDR3 runs to 17 residues. Germline V lookup: CDR1 LGHNA, CDR2 YSLEER. V was clipped by 0 bases and J by 2 bases, with 16 bases between them. CDR3 nucleotide sequence: TGCGCCAGCAGCCAAGAAGAGGGGTATGGGAGTCAAGAGACCCAGTACTTC. This codes for CASSQEEGYGSQETQYF.

This clone has a handful of counts. A read error may account for a junction end that differs from germline. V is TRBV10-3 and J is TRBJ2-2; TRBD1 matches at 7 bases. The length of the CDR3 is 15 residues. Per germline, CDR1 ENHRY and CDR2 SYGVKD. CDR3 amino acids: CAISESQGVNGELFF. The CDR3 DNA is TGCGCCATTAGTGAGTCGCAGGGGGTAAACGGGGAGCTGTTTTTT.

This clone appeared many times. Just one base apart from a much larger clone, this may be a read error. The chain carries TRBV28 and TRBJ2-3; 12 bases map to TRBD1. This CDR3 is built from 18 residues. CDR1 MDHEN and CDR2 SYDVKM come from the germline V gene. Written as DNA, the CDR3 is TGTGCCGGCAGTCCAACTCCCGGGACAGGGGGCGGGGGGGATACGCAGTATTTT. The encoded protein is CAGSPTPGTGGGGDTQYF.

This clone is labeled as medium-sized. The chain links TRBV6-1 to TRBJ2-7, with D maybe TRBD2 (7 bases). Trimming took off 6 bases at V and 3 bases at J, with 12 bases between the two ends. There are 13 residues in the CDR3. CDR1 and CDR2 (germline): MNHNS, SASEGT. CDR3 region: CASSQGGDYEQYF. CDR3 DNA: TGTGCCAGCAGCCAAGGGGGGGACTACGAGCAGTACTTC.

J is TRBJ2-7 and V is TRBV14, with 8 bases fitting TRBD2. V trimming: 6 bases; J trimming: 5 bases; junction bases outside the gene matches: 9. Germline CDR1 is SGHDN and CDR2 is FVKESK. The CDR3 is made up of 14 amino acids. The CDR3 loop is CASSYQREYHEQYF. CDR3 sequence (DNA): TGTGCCAGCAGTTACCAGCGGGAGTACCACGAGCAGTACTTC.

This clone came up many times. The chain joins TRBV11-3 to TRBJ2-5; D perhaps matches TRBD2 (5 bases). CDR1 and CDR2 (germline): SGHNT, YENEEA. The CDR3 runs to 16 residues. With 1 base removed from V and 4 bases from J, the gap between germline ends came to 16 bases. The CDR3 nucleotides are TGTGCCAGCAGCTTAGGTCATCGTGGGAGAGGAGAGACCCAGTACTTC. It is translated as CASSLGHRGRGETQYF.

This clone was counted many times. The CDR3 region has the DNA TGCAGTGCTAGATCCTCTAGCGGGAGTCGGAATGAGCAGTTCTTC. It codes for CSARSSSGSRNEQFF. The chain employs TRBV20-1 and TRBJ2-1, with 10 positions matching TRBD2. V was pared by 2 bases and J by 7 bases, with 8 bases of the junction left unmatched. The CDR3 length is 15 residues. In germline, CDR1 is DFQATT, CDR2 SNEGSKA (reference sequence).

This clone was counted ten times or more. The V and J genes are TRBV3-1 and TRBJ2-7, with D perhaps being TRBD1 or TRBD2 (5 bases each). CDR1 is LGHDT, CDR2 YNNKEL, per germline (reference sequence). This CDR3 spans 14 amino acids. Trimming took 0 bases from V and 2 from J, leaving 8 bases between them. Here the CDR3 DNA reads TGTGCCAGCAGCCAAGATGGGGGAGCCTACGAGCAGTACTTC. This encodes CASSQDGGAYEQYF.

A few counts support this clone. The V and J genes are TRBV6-4 and TRBJ1-2, with D perhaps matching TRBD1 (6 bases). The ends were cut back, 2 bases at V and 8 bases at J, with 18 bases in the middle. Germline assignment: CDR1 MRHNA and CDR2 SNTAGT. CDR3 length: 15 amino acids. For the CDR3, the DNA is TGTGCCAGCAGTGACACCCCACAGGGCCTAGGAGGCTACACCTTC. This translates into CASSDTPQGLGGYTF.

This clone was picked up many times. An end of the junction differs from the germline gene, which may be a read error. The CDR3 DNA reads as TGTGCCAACAGCTTAGATCGTCGCGGGAGGGGGATAGATACGCAGTATTTT. It encodes CANSLDRRGRGIDTQYF. V usage is TRBV11-2 and J usage is TRBJ2-3; 9 nucleotides align to TRBD2. Per the germline V gene, CDR1 is SGHAT and CDR2 is FQNNGV. The CDR3 runs to 17 residues.

This clone has a count of ten or more. The genes are TRBV11-2 and TRBJ1-2; a weak D match, TRBD1 (6 bases). The CDR3 sequence is 14 residues long. Trimming shortened V by 1 base and J by 8 bases, and 14 bases separated the two germline ends. Per the germline V gene, CDR1 is SGHAT and CDR2 is FQNNGV. CDR3 nucleotides: TGTGCCAGCAGCTTAGGCGGCGGGGGCGAAGGCTACACCTTC. This gives the protein CASSLGGGGEGYTF.

V usage is TRBV30 and J usage is TRBJ2-7; D gene uncertain. Germline V gene lookup returns CDR1 GTSNPN and CDR2 SVGIG (reference sequence). The germline V and J ends were trimmed by 7 bases and 0 bases, with 7 bases remaining between them. The CDR3 contains 11 residues. The CDR3: CASESSYEQYF. In nucleotides, the CDR3 is TGTGCCTCTGAGAGCTCCTACGAGCAGTACTTC.

This clone showed up many times. The genes are TRBV14 and TRBJ2-7; 8 bases agree with TRBD1. The CDR3 is 12 residues long. Looked up from germline, CDR1 is SGHDN and CDR2 is FVKESK. J gave up 6 bases and V 8 bases, and 6 bases lay outside the gene matches. In nucleotides, the CDR3 is TGTGCCAGCGGACAGGGTTTAGGCGAGCAGTACTTC. It yields the protein CASGQGLGEQYF.

The chain has TRBV5-4 and TRBJ1-5, with 9 bases that match TRBD1. CDR1 and CDR2 from the germline V gene are SGHNT and YYREEE (reference sequence). The V gene end was trimmed by 4 bases and the J gene end by 6 bases; junction bases not matched to a gene: 5. The CDR3 length is 14 residues. The CDR3 nucleotides read TGTGCCAGCAGCCGGACAGGGGTTGGTCAGCCCCAGCATTTT. Its translation is CASSRTGVGQPQHF.

This clone was detected only a few times. The sample has other DNA sequences that encode this CDR3 too. The V and J genes are TRBV7-8 and TRBJ2-5; 7 bases map to TRBD2. This CDR3 is built from 13 residues. Germline lookup yields CDR1 SGHVS and CDR2 FQNEAQ. V lost 8 bases and J lost 3; bases outside the gene matches: 6. In nucleotides, the CDR3 is TGTGCCAGCGCACGGGGGGTAGAAGAGACCCAGTACTTC. This encodes CASARGVEETQYF.

In its sample, this clone was seen many times. V usage is TRBV28 and J usage is TRBJ1-2, with D uncertain. Germline V CDR1 and CDR2: MDHEN, SYDVKM. The CDR3 contains 11 residues. Trimming took 5 bases from V and 8 from J, leaving 9 bases between them. This CDR3 reads CASSGVAGYTF. Here the CDR3 DNA reads TGTGCCAGCAGTGGGGTCGCAGGCTACACCTTC.

A note on this clone: Its ends do not fully match the called genes, so a read error is possible. This chain joins TRBV6-1 and TRBJ1-4, with 7 bases lining up with TRBD1. Germline V CDR1 and CDR2: MNHNS, SASEGT. The length of the CDR3 is 16 residues. Written as DNA, the CDR3 is TGCGCCAGCAGCCCACCCACCTGGACAGGAGCTGAAAAACTGTTTTTT. As protein: CASSPPTWTGAEKLFF.

The chain employs TRBV20-1 and TRBJ2-3; D not resolved. The V gene's germline CDR1 is DFQATT and CDR2 SNEGSKA (reference sequence). The CDR3 has 15 residues. Trimming stripped 6 bases from V and 0 bases from J, with 16 bases between. The CDR3 DNA sequence: TGCAGTGCCAGATCGGGTTCCAGTAGCACAGATACGCAGTATTTT. It encodes CSARSGSSSTDTQYF.

This clone appeared a few times. The V call is TRBV20-1, the J call TRBJ1-4; D remains unclear. Per the germline V gene, CDR1 is DFQATT and CDR2 is SNEGSKA (reference sequence). V lost 4 bases and J 4 bases, leaving 10 bases between the germline ends. The CDR3 extends over 13 amino acids. DNA for the CDR3: TGCAGTGCTACAGAGGGCGGTAATGAAAAACTGTTTTTT. It yields the protein CSATEGGNEKLFF.

In this sample, this clone turned up many times. This chain links TRBV20-1 with TRBJ2-7; 14 nucleotides agree with TRBD2. The CDR3 sequence is 14 residues long. V lost 6 bases and J lost 4; bases outside the gene matches: 5. The germline V gene has CDR1 DFQATT and CDR2 SNEGSKA (reference sequence). The CDR3 DNA is TGCAGTGCGAGACTAGCGGGAGGGAATTACGAGCAGTACTTC. It is translated as CSARLAGGNYEQYF.

The sample holds a few counts of this clone. This could be a read error, since a much larger clone is one nucleotide away. The J gene is TRBJ2-5, the V gene TRBV7-8; D is perhaps TRBD2 (6 bases). CDR3 length: 14 residues. CDR1 is SGHVS and CDR2 is FQNEAQ in the germline V gene. Trimming removed 5 bases from V and 4 bases from J, with 14 bases in between. CDR3 coding DNA: TGTGCCAGCAGCCCGGGGACTGGAGTAGAGACCCAGTACTTC. It translates to CASSPGTGVETQYF. Full variable domain (rest looked up from reference TRBV7-8 and TRBJ2-5): GAGVSQSPRYKVAKRGQDVALRCDPISGHVSLFWYQQALGQGPEFLTYFQNEAQLDKSGLPSDRFFAERPEGSVSTLKIQRTQQEDSAVYLCASSPGTGVETQYFGPGTRLLVL.

This clone was seen at least ten times. The genes are TRBV20-1 and TRBJ2-3; 14 bases align to TRBD2. V was pared by 5 bases and J by 0 bases, with 10 bases of the junction left unmatched. CDR1 and CDR2 (germline): DFQATT, SNEGSKA (reference sequence). This CDR3 is built from 18 residues. CDR3 sequence (DNA): TGCAGTGCTGGTACAGCGGGACTAGCGGGAGATAGCACAGATACGCAGTATTTT. Encoded protein: CSAGTAGLAGDSTDTQYF.

About this clone itself: Additional DNA sequences in this sample encode the identical CDR3. The chain recombines TRBV4-3 with TRBJ2-7; D gene unclear. CDR3 length equals 15 residues. The ends were cut back, 0 bases at V and 1 base at J, with 10 bases in the middle. From germline, CDR1 is LGHNA and CDR2 YSLEER. CDR3 sequence reads: CASSQDLSDSYEQYF. CDR3 DNA sequence: TGCGCCAGCAGCCAAGATCTTTCAGATTCCTACGAGCAGTACTTC.

This clone was counted ten times or more. The same CDR3 can be traced to other DNA sequences in this sample. The chain combines TRBV4-2 with TRBJ1-2; D possibly corresponds to TRBD1 (5 bases). CDR1 and CDR2 (germline): LGHNA, YNFKEQ. Trimming removed 1 base at V and 7 bases at J, with 19 bases between. The length of the CDR3 is 16 residues. Here the CDR3 DNA reads TGTGCCAGCAGCCAAGGGATTCTGGGGGACCACGGTGGCTACACCTTC. Amino acid sequence: CASSQGILGDHGGYTF.